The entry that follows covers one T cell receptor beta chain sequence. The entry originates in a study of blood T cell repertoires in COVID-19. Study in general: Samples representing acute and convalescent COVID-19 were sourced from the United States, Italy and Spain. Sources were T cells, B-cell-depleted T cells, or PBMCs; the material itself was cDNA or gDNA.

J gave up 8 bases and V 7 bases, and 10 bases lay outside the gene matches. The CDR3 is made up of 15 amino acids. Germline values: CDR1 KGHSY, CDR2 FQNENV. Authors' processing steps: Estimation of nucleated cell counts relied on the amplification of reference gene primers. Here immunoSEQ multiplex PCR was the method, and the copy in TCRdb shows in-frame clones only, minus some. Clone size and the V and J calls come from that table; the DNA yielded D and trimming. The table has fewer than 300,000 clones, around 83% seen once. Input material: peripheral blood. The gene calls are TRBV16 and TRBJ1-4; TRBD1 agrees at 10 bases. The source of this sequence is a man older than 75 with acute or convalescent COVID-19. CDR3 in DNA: TGTGCCAGCACCAACAGAGGGACAGGGGCCGAAAAACTGTTTTTT. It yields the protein CASTNRGTGAEKLFF.